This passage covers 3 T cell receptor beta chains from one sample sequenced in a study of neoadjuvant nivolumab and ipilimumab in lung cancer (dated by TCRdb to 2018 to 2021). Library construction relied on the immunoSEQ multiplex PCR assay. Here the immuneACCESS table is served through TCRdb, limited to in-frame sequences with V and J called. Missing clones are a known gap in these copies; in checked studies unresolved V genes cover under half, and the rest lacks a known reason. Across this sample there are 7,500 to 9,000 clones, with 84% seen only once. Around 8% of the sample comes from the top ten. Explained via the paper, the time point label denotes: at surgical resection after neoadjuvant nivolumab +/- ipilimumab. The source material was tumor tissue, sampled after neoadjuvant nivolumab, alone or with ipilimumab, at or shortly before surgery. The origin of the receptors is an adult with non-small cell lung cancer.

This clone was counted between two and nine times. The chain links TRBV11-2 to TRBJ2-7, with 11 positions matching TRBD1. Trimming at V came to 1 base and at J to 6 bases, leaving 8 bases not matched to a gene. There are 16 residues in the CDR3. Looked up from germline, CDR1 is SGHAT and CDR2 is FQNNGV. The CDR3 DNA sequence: TGTGCCAGCAGCTTAGCGGGGACAGGGGGAGAAATCGAGCAGTACTTC. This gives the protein CASSLAGTGGEIEQYF. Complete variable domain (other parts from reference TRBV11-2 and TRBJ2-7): EAGVAQSPRYKIIEKRQSVAFWCNPISGHATLYWYQQILGQGPKLLIQFQNNGVVDDSQLPKDRFSAERLKGVDSTLKIQPAKLEDSAVYLCASSLAGTGGEIEQYFGPGTRLTVT.

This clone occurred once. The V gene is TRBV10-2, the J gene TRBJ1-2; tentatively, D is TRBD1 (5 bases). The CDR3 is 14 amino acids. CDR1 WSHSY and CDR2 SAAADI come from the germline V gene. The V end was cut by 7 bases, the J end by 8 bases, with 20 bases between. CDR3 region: CASTPGVGVGGYTF. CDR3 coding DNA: TGCGCCAGCACCCCGGGTGTGGGGGTTGGGGGCTACACCTTC.

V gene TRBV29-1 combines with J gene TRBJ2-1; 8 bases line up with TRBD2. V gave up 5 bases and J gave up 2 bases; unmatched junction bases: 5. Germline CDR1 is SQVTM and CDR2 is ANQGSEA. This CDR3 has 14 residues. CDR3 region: CSVSTSATYNEQFF. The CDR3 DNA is TGCAGCGTTTCGACTAGCGCTACCTACAATGAGCAGTTCTTC.